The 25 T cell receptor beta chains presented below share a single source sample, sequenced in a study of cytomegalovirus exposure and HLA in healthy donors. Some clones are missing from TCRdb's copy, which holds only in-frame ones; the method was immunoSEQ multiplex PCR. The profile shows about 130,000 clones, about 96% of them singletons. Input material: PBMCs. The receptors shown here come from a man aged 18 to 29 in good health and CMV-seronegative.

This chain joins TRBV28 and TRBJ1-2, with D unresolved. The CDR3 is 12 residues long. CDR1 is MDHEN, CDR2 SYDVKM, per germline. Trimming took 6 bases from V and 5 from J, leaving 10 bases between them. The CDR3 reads CASSTQTYGYTF. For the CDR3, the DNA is TGTGCCAGCAGCACACAGACATATGGCTACACCTTC.

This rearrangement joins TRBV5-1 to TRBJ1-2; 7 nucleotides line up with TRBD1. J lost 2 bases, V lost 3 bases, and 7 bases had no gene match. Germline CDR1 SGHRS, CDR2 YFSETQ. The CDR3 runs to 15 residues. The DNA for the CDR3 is TGCGCCAGCAGCTCCTACCCGACAGGGAACTATGGCTACACCTTC. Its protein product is CASSSYPTGNYGYTF. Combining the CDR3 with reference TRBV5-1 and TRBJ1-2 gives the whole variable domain KAGVTQTPRYLIKTRGQQVTLSCSPISGHRSVSWYQQTPGQGLQFLFEYFSETQRNKGNFPGRFSGRQFSNSRSEMNVSTLELGDSALYLCASSSYPTGNYGYTFGSGTRLTVV.

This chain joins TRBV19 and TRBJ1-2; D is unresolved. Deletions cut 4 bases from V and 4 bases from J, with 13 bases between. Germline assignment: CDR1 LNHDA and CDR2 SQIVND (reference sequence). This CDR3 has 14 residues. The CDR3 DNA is TGTGCCAGTAGTAATCTAGACGGATTCTATGGCTACACCTTC. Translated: CASSNLDGFYGYTF.

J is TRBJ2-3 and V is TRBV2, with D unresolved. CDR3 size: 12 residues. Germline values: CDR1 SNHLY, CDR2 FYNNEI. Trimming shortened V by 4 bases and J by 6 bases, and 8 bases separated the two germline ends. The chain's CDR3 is CASSGYGDTQYF. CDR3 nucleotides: TGTGCCAGCAGTGGGTACGGGGATACGCAGTATTTT.

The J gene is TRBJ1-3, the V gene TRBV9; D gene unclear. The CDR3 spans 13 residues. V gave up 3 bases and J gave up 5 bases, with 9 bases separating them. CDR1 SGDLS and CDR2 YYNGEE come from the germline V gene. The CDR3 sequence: CASSGSRRNTIYF. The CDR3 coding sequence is TGTGCCAGCAGCGGGTCGCGGCGAAACACCATATATTTT.

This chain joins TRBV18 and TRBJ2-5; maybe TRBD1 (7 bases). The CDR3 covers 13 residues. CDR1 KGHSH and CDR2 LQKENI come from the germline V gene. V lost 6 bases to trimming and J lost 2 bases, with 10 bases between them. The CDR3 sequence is CASSGGQQETQYF. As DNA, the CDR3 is TGTGCCAGCTCGGGGGGACAGCAAGAGACCCAGTACTTC.

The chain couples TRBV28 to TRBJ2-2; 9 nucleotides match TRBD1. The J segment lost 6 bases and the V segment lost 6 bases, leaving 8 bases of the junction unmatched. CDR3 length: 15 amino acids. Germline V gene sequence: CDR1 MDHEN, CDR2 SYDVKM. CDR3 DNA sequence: TGTGCCAGCAGAAGGGACAGGGCATACTCCGGGGAGCTGTTTTTT. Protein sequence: CASRRDRAYSGELFF. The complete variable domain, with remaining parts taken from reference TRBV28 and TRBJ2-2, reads DVKVTQSSRYLVKRTGEKVFLECVQDMDHENMFWYRQDPGLGLRLIYFSYDVKMKEKGDIPEGYSVSREKKERFSLILESASTNQTSMYLCASRRDRAYSGELFFGEGSRLTVL.

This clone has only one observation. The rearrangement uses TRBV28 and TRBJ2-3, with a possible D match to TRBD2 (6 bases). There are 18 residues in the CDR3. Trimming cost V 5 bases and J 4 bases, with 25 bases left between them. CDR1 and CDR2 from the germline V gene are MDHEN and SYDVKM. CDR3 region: CASSGGGGWGFGSDTQYF. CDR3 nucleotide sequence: TGTGCCAGCAGTGGGGGAGGAGGATGGGGGTTTGGGTCAGATACGCAGTATTTT.

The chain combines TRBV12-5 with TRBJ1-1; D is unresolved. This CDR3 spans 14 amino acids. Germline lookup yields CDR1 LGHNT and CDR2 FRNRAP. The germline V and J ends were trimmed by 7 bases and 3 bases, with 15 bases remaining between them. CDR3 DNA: TGTGCTAGTGCCCTGAGGGAGGAAGACACTGAAGCTTTCTTT. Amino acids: CASALREEDTEAFF.

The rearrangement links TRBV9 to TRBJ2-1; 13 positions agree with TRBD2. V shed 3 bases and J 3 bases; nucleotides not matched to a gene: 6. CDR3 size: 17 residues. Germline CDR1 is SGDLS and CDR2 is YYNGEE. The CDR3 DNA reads TGTGCCAGCAGCGCGACTAGCGGGAGGCCTGGCTACAATGAGCAGTTCTTC. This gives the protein CASSATSGRPGYNEQFF.

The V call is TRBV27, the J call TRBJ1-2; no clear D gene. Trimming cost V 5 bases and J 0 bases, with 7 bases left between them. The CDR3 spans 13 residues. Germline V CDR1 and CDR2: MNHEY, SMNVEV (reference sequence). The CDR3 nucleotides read TGTGCCAGCAGTCCTTCAGCTAACTATGGCTACACCTTC. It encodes CASSPSANYGYTF.

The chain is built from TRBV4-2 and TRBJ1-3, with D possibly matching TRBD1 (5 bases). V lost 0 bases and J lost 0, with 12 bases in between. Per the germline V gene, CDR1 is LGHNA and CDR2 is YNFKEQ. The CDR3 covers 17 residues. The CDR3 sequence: CASSQEGVGFSGNTIYF. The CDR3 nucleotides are TGTGCCAGCAGCCAAGAAGGGGTAGGCTTCTCTGGAAACACCATATATTTT.

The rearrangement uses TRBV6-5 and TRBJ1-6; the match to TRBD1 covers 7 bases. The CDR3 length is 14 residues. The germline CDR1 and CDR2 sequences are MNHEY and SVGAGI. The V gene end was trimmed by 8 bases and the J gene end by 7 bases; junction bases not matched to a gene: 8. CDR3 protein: CASRPQGQNSPLHF. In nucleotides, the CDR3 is TGTGCCAGCCGACCACAGGGGCAAAATTCACCCCTCCACTTT.

CDR3 sequence (DNA): TGTGCCAGCACCGCCGAGGGGGACACAGATACGCAGTATTTT. This encodes CASTAEGDTDTQYF. The chain combines TRBV9 with TRBJ2-3; a possible D gene is TRBD1 (6 bases). V gave up 6 bases and J gave up 2 bases, with 13 bases separating them. Germline lookup yields CDR1 SGDLS and CDR2 YYNGEE. The CDR3 runs to 14 residues.

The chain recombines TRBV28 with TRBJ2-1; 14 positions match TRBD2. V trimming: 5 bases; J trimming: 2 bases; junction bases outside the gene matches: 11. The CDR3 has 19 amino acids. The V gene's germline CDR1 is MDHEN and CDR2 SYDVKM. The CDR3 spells CASSDLGLAGEETYNEQFF. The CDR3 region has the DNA TGTGCCAGCAGTGATCTGGGACTAGCGGGAGAAGAGACCTACAATGAGCAGTTCTTC.

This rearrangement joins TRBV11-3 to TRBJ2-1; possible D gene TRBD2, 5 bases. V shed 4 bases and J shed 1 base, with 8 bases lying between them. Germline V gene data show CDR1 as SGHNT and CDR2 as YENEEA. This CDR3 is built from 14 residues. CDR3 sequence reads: CASSSGGSYNEQFF. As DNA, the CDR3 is TGTGCCAGCAGCTCGGGCGGGTCCTACAATGAGCAGTTCTTC.

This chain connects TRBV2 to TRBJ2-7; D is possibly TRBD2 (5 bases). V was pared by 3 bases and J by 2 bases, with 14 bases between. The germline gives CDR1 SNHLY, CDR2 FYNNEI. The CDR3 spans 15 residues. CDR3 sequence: CASSDLGGPTYEQYF. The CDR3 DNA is TGTGCCAGCAGTGATCTCGGCGGGCCCACCTACGAGCAGTACTTC.

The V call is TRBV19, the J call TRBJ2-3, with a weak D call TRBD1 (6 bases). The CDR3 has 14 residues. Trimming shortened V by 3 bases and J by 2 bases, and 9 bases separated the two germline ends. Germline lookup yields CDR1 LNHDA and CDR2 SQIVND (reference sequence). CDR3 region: CASSMRGFTDTQYF. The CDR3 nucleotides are TGTGCCAGTAGTATGAGGGGGTTCACAGATACGCAGTATTTT.

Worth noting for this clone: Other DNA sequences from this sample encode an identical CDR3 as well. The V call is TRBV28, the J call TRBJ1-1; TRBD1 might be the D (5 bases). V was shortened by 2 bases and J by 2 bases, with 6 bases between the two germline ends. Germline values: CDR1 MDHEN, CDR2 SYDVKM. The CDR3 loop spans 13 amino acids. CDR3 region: CASSLRGNTEAFF. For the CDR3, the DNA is TGTGCCAGCAGTTTAAGGGGTAACACTGAAGCTTTCTTT.

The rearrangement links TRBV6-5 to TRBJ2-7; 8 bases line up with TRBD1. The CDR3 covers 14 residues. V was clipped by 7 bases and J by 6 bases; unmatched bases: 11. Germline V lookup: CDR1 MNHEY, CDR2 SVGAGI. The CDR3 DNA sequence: TGTGCCAGCACTCCTGGACAGGGAGGATTCGAGCAGTACTTC. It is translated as CASTPGQGGFEQYF.

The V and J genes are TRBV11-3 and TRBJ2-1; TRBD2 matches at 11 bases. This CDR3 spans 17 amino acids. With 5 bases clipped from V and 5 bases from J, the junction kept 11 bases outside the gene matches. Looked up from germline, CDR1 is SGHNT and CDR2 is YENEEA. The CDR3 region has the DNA TGTGCCAGCAGCCCCCGACTAGCGGGATATAGGGACAATGAGCAGTTCTTC. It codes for CASSPRLAGYRDNEQFF.

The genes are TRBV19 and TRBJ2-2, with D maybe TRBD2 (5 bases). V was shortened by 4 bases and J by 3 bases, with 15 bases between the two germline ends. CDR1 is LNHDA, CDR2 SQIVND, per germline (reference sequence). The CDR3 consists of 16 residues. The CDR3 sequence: CASSTRGLSYTGELFF. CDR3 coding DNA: TGTGCCAGTAGTACCCGGGGTTTGTCGTACACCGGGGAGCTGTTTTTT.

The CDR3 reads CASIIEGGIYGYTF. The CDR3 coding sequence is TGTGCCAGCATTATAGAGGGCGGAATCTATGGCTACACCTTC. The chain has TRBV6-1 and TRBJ1-2; D is undetermined. CDR1 and CDR2 from the germline V gene are MNHNS and SASEGT. This CDR3 has 14 residues. V shed 7 bases and J shed 4 bases, with 16 bases lying between them.

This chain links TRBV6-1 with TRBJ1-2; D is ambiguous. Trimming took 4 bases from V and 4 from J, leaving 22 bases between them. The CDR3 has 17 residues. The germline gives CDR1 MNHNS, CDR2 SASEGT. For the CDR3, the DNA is TGTGCCAGCAGTGCGCCCCCGCGGAGCACCCTTTTCTATGGCTACACCTTC. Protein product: CASSAPPRSTLFYGYTF.

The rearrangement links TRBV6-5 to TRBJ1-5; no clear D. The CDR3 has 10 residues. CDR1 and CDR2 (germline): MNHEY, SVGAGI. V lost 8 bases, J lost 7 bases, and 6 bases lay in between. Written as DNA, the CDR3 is TGTGCCAGCCTCTCCCAGCCCCAGCATTTT. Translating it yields CASLSQPQHF.